The rows below give T cell receptor beta chains drawn from one sample of a study of shared clonotypes between healthy human individuals. Sequenced by immunoSEQ multiplex PCR; TCRdb stores in-frame clones only, minus some. The table has some 2.1 million clones, about 95% seen once. The specimen was naive CD8+ T cells sorted from blood. The origin of the receptors is a man between 18 and 29 years old in good health. Each CDR3 is given with its conserved first and last residue. A D gene is named only where the DNA matches it firmly. Part of the rows lack a size; the others show once, few, many or a class for expanded clones.

-,TRBV4-3,TRBJ2-7,-,TGCGCCAGCAGCCAAGAGGCGGGGAGTCGGTACGAGCAGTACTTC,CASSQEAGSRYEQYF
-,TRBV6-4,TRBJ1-1,-,TGTGCCAGCAGTGGGGATTGGGGAACTGAAGCTTTCTTT,CASSGDWGTEAFF
-,TRBV5-1,TRBJ1-4,-,TGCGCCAGCAGCTTGTTGGGGAGTGCTAATGAAAAACTGTTTTTT,CASSLLGSANEKLFF
-,TRBV2,TRBJ2-2,-,TGTGCCAGCAGAGGGAACGCCGGGGAGCTGTTTTTT,CASRGNAGELFF
-,TRBV15,TRBJ1-1,-,TGTGCCACCAGCACCATTCATAACACTGAAGCTTTCTTT,CATSTIHNTEAFF
-,TRBV19,TRBJ1-2,-,TGTGCCAGTAGTCCCCGGCAGGGCCCCAACTATGGCTACACCTTC,CASSPRQGPNYGYTF
-,TRBV7-8,TRBJ1-5,-,TGTGCCAGCAGTCAGACAGATAGCAATCAGCCCCAGCATTTT,CASSQTDSNQPQHF
TRBD1,TRBV5-4,TRBJ2-3,once,TGTGCCAGCAGCACTGGCGGACAGGGATACACAGATACGCAGTATTTT,CASSTGGQGYTDTQYF
-,TRBV13,TRBJ2-7,-,TGTGCCAGCAGCTACGGGACCCCGTCTAGCGAGCAGTACTTC,CASSYGTPSSEQYF
-,TRBV7-9,TRBJ2-7,few,TGTGCCAGCAGCCTCAGGGACTACGAGCAGTACTTC,CASSLRDYEQYF
-,TRBV4-1,TRBJ1-1,-,TGCGCCAGCAGCCAGGCCGCAGGGTTGAGAACTGAAGCTTTCTTT,CASSQAAGLRTEAFF
-,TRBV10-1,TRBJ2-7,once,TGCGCCAGCAGTGAGCTGAATACCGAGCAGTACTTC,CASSELNTEQYF
-,TRBV5-1,TRBJ2-7,-,TGCGCCAGCAGCTTGGATGGGGGATTGGCCTACGAGCAGTACTTC,CASSLDGGLAYEQYF
-,TRBV27,TRBJ2-1,-,TGTGCCAGCAGTTTACTTTCCCAGGGTACCAATGAGCAGTTCTTC,CASSLLSQGTNEQFF
TRBD1,TRBV27,TRBJ2-7,-,TGTGCCAGCAGTTTGGGACAGGAGTACGAGCAGTACTTC,CASSLGQEYEQYF
-,TRBV7-2,TRBJ1-2,-,TGTGCCAGCAGCCCCCTCGGGGGCACATTTCTCTACACCTTC,CASSPLGGTFLYTF
-,TRBV5-1,TRBJ1-4,-,TGCGCCAGCAGCTTCGGCCCTGCAGGGGAGGGTGAAAAACTGTTTTTT,CASSFGPAGEGEKLFF
-,TRBV9,TRBJ1-1,-,TGTGCCAGCACCAAGGGTGGACGGAGGACGACCACTGAAGCTTTCTTT,CASTKGGRRTTTEAFF
-,TRBV7-8,TRBJ1-5,-,TGTGCCAGCAGCTTAGGATCTGGAGCCAGCAATCAGCCCCAGCATTTT,CASSLGSGASNQPQHF
TRBD1,TRBV11-2,TRBJ2-5,-,TGTGCCAGCAGCTTTAGAACAGGGGGTCGAGAGACCCAGTACTTC,CASSFRTGGRETQYF
-,TRBV19,TRBJ2-3,-,TGTGCCAGTAGTATGGACTGGGGACACTCAGATACGCAGTATTTT,CASSMDWGHSDTQYF
TRBD1,TRBV6-5,TRBJ2-3,once,TGTGCCAGCAGTTCAGGGGGCGGGACAGATACGCAGTATTTT,CASSSGGGTDTQYF
TRBD1,TRBV4-3,TRBJ2-3,-,TGCGCCAGCAGCCTTTCGACAGGGGGGGCCGCAGATACGCAGTATTTT,CASSLSTGGAADTQYF
-,TRBV5-1,TRBJ2-1,-,TGCGCCAGCAGCTTAGCCGGGACGTACAATGAGCAGTTCTTC,CASSLAGTYNEQFF
TRBD1,TRBV28,TRBJ2-2,-,TGTGCCAGCAGTTTGGCAGGGGGCAGAGGCGGGGAGCTGTTTTTT,CASSLAGGRGGELFF
-,TRBV7-9,TRBJ2-1,-,TGTGCCAGCAGGCCTCCGGGACCAGCTGGAAATGAGCAGTTCTTC,CASRPPGPAGNEQFF
-,TRBV19,TRBJ1-1,-,TGTGCCAGTAGTATAGATCAGGCAGAGATGAACACTGAAGCTTTCTTT,CASSIDQAEMNTEAFF
-,TRBV4-2,TRBJ1-1,few,TGTGCCAGCAGCCAAGGGCGTACGGAAGCTTTT,CASSQGRTEAF
TRBD1,TRBV27,TRBJ2-1,-,TGTGCCAGCAGTGCCTCGACAGGGGAAAAGTACAATGAGCAGTTCTTC,CASSASTGEKYNEQFF
-,TRBV5-1,TRBJ2-1,-,TGCGCCAGCAGGAATCCAGGGTTAGAGGAGCAGTTCTTC,CASRNPGLEEQFF
TRBD1,TRBV9,TRBJ1-2,-,TGTGCCAGCAGCGAACCCGGGACAGGCCTCTTCTATGGCTACACCTTC,CASSEPGTGLFYGYTF
-,TRBV9,TRBJ1-3,-,TGTGCCAGCAGCGCCCCTGGAAACACCATATATTTT,CASSAPGNTIYF
-,TRBV7-8,TRBJ2-5,few,TGTGCCAGCAGCTTAGGGACAGCCTCGAAGACCCAGTACTTC,CASSLGTASKTQYF
-,TRBV11-2,TRBJ1-6,-,TGTGCCAACAGCTTACTCCGGACAGTTAATTCACCCCTCCACTTT,CANSLLRTVNSPLHF
-,TRBV28,TRBJ2-5,-,TGTGCCAGCACCCGGACTCAAGAGACCCAGTACTTC,CASTRTQETQYF
-,TRBV6-1,TRBJ1-4,-,TGTGCCAGCAGTGATACTGCAGGGAATGAAAAACTGTTTTTT,CASSDTAGNEKLFF
-,TRBV15,TRBJ1-5,-,TGTGCCACCAGCAGAGATTGGGCAGAACAGCCCCAGCATTTT,CATSRDWAEQPQHF
-,TRBV6-5,TRBJ1-4,-,TGTGCCAGCAGCTCGGCCTGGGACGGTGAAAAACTGTTTTTT,CASSSAWDGEKLFF
TRBD2,TRBV7-9,TRBJ2-3,-,TGTGCCAGCAGCTTAGAGTTCGGGGGGGCATTCACAGATACGCAGTATTTT,CASSLEFGGAFTDTQYF
TRBD2,TRBV29-1,TRBJ2-2,-,TGCAGCGCGGAAGGGGTGACTAGCGGACCGGGCGGGGAGCTGTTTTTT,CSAEGVTSGPGGELFF
-,TRBV6-5,TRBJ2-7,-,TGTGCCAGCAGTTTCGAGCGGGAGCAGTACTTC,CASSFEREQYF
-,TRBV28,TRBJ1-1,-,TGTGCCAGCAGTTTAGGGATTAACACTGAAGCTTTCTTT,CASSLGINTEAFF
TRBD2,TRBV19,TRBJ2-1,-,TGTGCCAGTACGGCGACTAGCGGGGTTTTGAATGAGCAGTTCTTC,CASTATSGVLNEQFF
-,TRBV27,TRBJ2-7,-,TGTGCCAGCAGTTTCGGCCAGGACCTATACGAGCAGTACTTC,CASSFGQDLYEQYF
-,TRBV28,TRBJ2-5,-,TGTGCCAGCAGTTTATCGGTACACGGGGAGACCCAGTACTTC,CASSLSVHGETQYF
-,TRBV5-6,TRBJ2-1,-,TGTGCCAGCAGCAATTCCCCGAGCTCCTACAATGAGCAGTTCTTC,CASSNSPSSYNEQFF
TRBD1,TRBV28,TRBJ1-5,-,TGTGCCAGCAGTTTAATTTGGGGCAGGGGGGATCAGCCCCAGCATTTT,CASSLIWGRGDQPQHF
TRBD1,TRBV6-5,TRBJ2-5,-,TGTGCCAGCAGTACCGGGACAGGGGCGCGGGAGACCCAGTACTTC,CASSTGTGARETQYF
TRBD1,TRBV27,TRBJ1-2,once,TGTGCCAGCAGTTTCGGACAGGAACATGGCTACACCTTC,CASSFGQEHGYTF
-,TRBV18,TRBJ2-7,-,TGTGCCAGCTCATCGTCCGGGATCTTAGGCGAGCAGTACTTC,CASSSSGILGEQYF
-,TRBV5-1,TRBJ1-6,-,TGCGCCAGCAGCCGGGGGACGGTGGACAGTGTGTCACCCCTCCACTTT,CASSRGTVDSVSPLHF
TRBD2,TRBV10-2,TRBJ2-7,-,TGCGCCAGCAGTGAGGCGGGAGAGTACGAGCAGTACTTC,CASSEAGEYEQYF
-,TRBV7-6,TRBJ2-6,-,TGTGCCAGCAGCCAAAACTCTGGGGCCAACGTCCTGACTTTC,CASSQNSGANVLTF
TRBD2,TRBV11-2,TRBJ2-3,-,TGTGCCATAAGTAGCGGGGCGGGGTATACAGATACGCAGTATTTT,CAISSGAGYTDTQYF
-,TRBV5-6,TRBJ2-5,-,TGTGCCAGCAGTTACCTGAGGGACTACCAAGAGACCCAGTACTTC,CASSYLRDYQETQYF
-,TRBV6-5,TRBJ1-2,-,TGTGCCAGCAGTTATTCCGCTGCAGGGGCGGATGGCTACACCTTC,CASSYSAAGADGYTF
-,TRBV11-2,TRBJ2-1,-,TGTGCCAGCAGCTTCAAGAGGGGTGCCTACAATGAGCAGTTCTTC,CASSFKRGAYNEQFF